The 5 T cell receptor beta chains below come from one sample, sequenced in a study of T cells in Graves' hyperthyroidism and ophthalmopathy. Amplification yielded TCR beta CDR3 regions, with RNA transcripts as the source. The TCR CDR3 first-round RT-PCR relied on the HTBI primer set. TCRdb analysed the multiplex PCR reads with MiXCR anew, one entry per CDR3 protein. The sample includes more than 300,000 distinct CDR3 sequences, approximately 15% of them seen just once. The specimen sequenced was blood. These receptor sequences come from a woman aged 55-69 years with Graves' hyperthyroidism.

This clonotype was observed a handful of times. The chain uses TRBV5-6 and TRBJ2-7, with D possibly called TRBD1 or TRBD2 (5 bases each). The CDR3 consists of 14 residues. Germline V CDR1 and CDR2: SGHDT, YYEEEE. V was cut by 0 bases and J by 6 bases, with 13 bases left in between. The CDR3 DNA follows: TGTGCCAGCAGCTTGGAAGGGGACCCCCTCGAGCAGTACTTC. It is translated as CASSLEGDPLEQYF.

There are many counts of this clonotype. This rearrangement joins TRBV3-1 to TRBJ2-1; perhaps TRBD1 as D (6 bases). Looked up from germline, CDR1 is LGHDT and CDR2 is YNNKEL (reference sequence). V lost 7 bases, J lost 8 bases, and 18 bases lay in between. The CDR3 totals 14 residues. Here the CDR3 DNA reads TGTGCCAGCAACCCTGACAGGAGATCGGATGAGCAGTTCTTC. Its translation is CASNPDRRSDEQFF.

This clonotype was seen repeatedly, ten times or more. The gene calls are TRBV20-1 and TRBJ2-1, with unresolved D. CDR1 is DFQATT and CDR2 is SNEGSKA in the germline V gene (reference sequence). V shed 1 base and J shed 5 bases, with 6 bases lying between them. This CDR3 has 12 amino acids. CDR3 sequence: CSARVLDNEQFF. CDR3 nucleotides: TGCAGTGCTAGAGTGCTAGACAATGAGCAGTTCTTC.

This clonotype was observed a few times. The chain has TRBV7-9 and TRBJ2-6, with TRBD2 matching 12 bases. After removal of 5 bases from V and 2 bases from J, the junction contained 7 bases not matched to a gene. Germline loops: CDR1 SEHNR, CDR2 FQNEAQ (reference sequence). The length of the CDR3 is 18 residues. CDR3 residues: CASSPRLAGGPGANVLTF. The CDR3 coding sequence is TGTGCCAGCAGCCCCAGGCTAGCGGGAGGGCCTGGGGCCAACGTCCTGACTTTC.

V gene TRBV27 combines with J gene TRBJ1-2, with TRBD1 identical over 10 bases. Germline V gene sequence: CDR1 MNHEY, CDR2 SMNVEV (reference sequence). Trimming at V came to 6 bases and at J to 8 bases, leaving 12 bases not matched to a gene. This CDR3 spans 15 amino acids. DNA of the CDR3: TGTGCCAGCAGCCGACAGGGGGCGGGCTTTGGGGGCTACACCTTC. This translates into CASSRQGAGFGGYTF.